This passage covers 2 T cell receptor beta chains from one sample sequenced in a study of blood T cell repertoires in COVID-19. TCRdb's copy holds only in-frame clones and misses some; the assay was immunoSEQ multiplex PCR. The sample lists around 230,000 clones, around 85% occurring once. Sequencing was carried out using peripheral blood. The source of these receptors is a man aged 35 to 55 with acute or convalescent COVID-19.

This clone was seen many times. The V and J genes are TRBV6-2 or TRBV6-3 and TRBJ1-1; D gene unclear. The ends were cut back, 6 bases at V and 10 bases at J, with 18 bases in the middle. The V gene's germline CDR1 is MNHEY and CDR2 SVGEGT. The CDR3 covers 13 residues. The CDR3 loop reads CASSSLFPPGAFF. CDR3 nucleotide sequence: TGTGCCAGCAGCTCCCTGTTCCCGCCCGGAGCTTTCTTT.

This clone appeared a single time. This chain connects TRBV14 to TRBJ1-2; perhaps TRBD1 as D (6 bases). Germline CDR1 is SGHDN and CDR2 is FVKESK. CDR3 length equals 14 residues. Trimming pared 3 bases from V and 8 bases from J, leaving 16 bases between. DNA for the CDR3: TGTGCCAGCAGCCAGGGGTTGGGGGCCTGGGGCTACACCTTC. This sequence encodes CASSQGLGAWGYTF.